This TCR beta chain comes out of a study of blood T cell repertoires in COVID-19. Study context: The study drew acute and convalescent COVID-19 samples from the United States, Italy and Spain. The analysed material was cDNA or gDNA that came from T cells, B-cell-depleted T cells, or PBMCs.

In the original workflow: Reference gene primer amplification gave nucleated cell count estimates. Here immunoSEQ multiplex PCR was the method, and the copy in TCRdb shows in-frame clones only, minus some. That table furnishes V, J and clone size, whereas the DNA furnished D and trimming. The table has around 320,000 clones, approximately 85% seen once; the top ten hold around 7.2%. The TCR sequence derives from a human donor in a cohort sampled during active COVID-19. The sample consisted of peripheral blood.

In DNA, the CDR3 is TGTGCCAGCAGCCAAGAGTGGAGATACACTGAAGCTTTCTTT. Protein sequence: CASSQEWRYTEAFF. J is TRBJ1-1 and V is TRBV3-1 (or the pseudogene TRBV3-2), with D hard to call. This CDR3 comprises 14 residues. CDR1 is LGHDT and CDR2 is YNNKEL in the germline V gene (reference sequence). The V end was cut by 0 bases, the J end by 3 bases, with 8 bases between.